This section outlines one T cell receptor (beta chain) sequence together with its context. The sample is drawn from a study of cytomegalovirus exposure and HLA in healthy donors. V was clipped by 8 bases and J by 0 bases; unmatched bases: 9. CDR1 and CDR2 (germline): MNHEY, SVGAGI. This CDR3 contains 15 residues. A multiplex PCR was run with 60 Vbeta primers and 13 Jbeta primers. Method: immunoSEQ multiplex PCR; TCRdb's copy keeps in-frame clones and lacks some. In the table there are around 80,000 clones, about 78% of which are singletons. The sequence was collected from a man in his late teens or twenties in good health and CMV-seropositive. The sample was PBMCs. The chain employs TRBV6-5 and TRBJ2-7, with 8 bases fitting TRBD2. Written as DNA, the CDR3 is TGTGCCAGCGCCCTAACTAGCGGCTACTCCTACGAGCAGTACTTC. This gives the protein CASALTSGYSYEQYF.